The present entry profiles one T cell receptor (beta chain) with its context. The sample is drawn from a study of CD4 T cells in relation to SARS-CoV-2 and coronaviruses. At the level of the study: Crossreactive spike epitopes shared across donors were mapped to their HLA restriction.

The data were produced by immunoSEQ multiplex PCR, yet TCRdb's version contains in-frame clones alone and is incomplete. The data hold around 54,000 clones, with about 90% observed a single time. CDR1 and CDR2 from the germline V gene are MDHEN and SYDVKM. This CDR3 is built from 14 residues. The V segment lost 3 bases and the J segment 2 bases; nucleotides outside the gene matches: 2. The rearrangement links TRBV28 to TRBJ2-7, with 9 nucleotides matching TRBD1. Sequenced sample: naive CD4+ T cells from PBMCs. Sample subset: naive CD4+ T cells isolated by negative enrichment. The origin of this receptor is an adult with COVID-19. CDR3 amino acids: CASSLTGGAYEQYF. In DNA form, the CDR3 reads TGTGCCAGCAGTTTGACAGGGGGAGCCTACGAGCAGTACTTC.